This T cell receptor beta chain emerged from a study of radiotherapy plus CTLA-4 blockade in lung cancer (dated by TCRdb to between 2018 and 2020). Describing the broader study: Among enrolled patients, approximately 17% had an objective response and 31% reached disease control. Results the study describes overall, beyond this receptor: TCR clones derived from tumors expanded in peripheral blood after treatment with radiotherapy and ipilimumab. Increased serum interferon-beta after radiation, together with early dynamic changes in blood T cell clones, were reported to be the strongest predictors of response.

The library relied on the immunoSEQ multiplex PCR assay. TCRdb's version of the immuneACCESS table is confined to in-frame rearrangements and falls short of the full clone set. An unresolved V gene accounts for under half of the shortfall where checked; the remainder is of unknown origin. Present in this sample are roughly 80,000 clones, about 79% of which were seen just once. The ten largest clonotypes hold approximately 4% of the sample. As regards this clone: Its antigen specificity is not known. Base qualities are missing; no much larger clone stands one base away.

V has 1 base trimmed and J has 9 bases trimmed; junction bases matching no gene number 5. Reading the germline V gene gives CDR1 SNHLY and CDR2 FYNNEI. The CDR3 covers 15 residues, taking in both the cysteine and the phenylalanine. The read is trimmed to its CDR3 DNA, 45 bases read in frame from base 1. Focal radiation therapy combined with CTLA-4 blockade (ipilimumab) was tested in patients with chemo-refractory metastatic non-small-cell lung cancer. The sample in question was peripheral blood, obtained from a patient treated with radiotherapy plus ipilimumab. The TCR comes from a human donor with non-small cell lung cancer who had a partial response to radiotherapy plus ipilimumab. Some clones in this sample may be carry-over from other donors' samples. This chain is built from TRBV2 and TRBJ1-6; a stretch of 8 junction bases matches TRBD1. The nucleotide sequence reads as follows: TGTGCCAGCAGTGAAGAGCAGGGGGCGCGTTCACCCCTCCACTTT. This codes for CASSEEQGARSPLHF.